The rows below give T cell receptor beta chains drawn from one sample of a study of blood T cell repertoires in COVID-19. Profiling relied on immunoSEQ multiplex PCR, and the TCRdb table lists in-frame clones only, not all of them. This repertoire shows 100,000 or so clones, around 86% found once; its top ten account for more than 4%. What was sequenced was peripheral blood. The receptors come from a man over 45 with acute or convalescent COVID-19. Both conserved end residues are part of each CDR3. The D gene is left open where the match is weak. The size entry is marked missing in some rows and otherwise reads once, few, many or a size class.

D gene	clone size	V gene	J gene	CDR3 protein	CDR3 DNA
TRBD1	.	TRBV3-1/TRBV3-2	TRBJ1-2	CASSRDSQGGYTF	TGTGCCAGCAGCCGGGACAGCCAAGGAGGCTACACCTTC
.	.	TRBV2	TRBJ2-7	CASSVGAGVGEQYF	TGTGCCAGCAGTGTAGGTGCAGGGGTGGGGGAGCAGTACTTC
TRBD2	many	TRBV5-1	TRBJ2-7	CASSFRLADYEQYF	TGCGCCAGCAGCTTTAGACTAGCGGATTACGAGCAGTACTTC
TRBD1	once	TRBV7-9	TRBJ2-1	CASSSLPRGFNEQFF	TGTGCCAGCAGCTCCCTTCCCAGGGGGTTCAATGAGCAGTTCTTC
.	.	TRBV30	TRBJ1-5	CAWSVDRGYSNQPQHF	TGTGCCTGGAGTGTCGACCGCGGGTATAGCAATCAGCCCCAGCATTTT
.	.	TRBV25-1	TRBJ2-1	CASSARNEQFF	TGTGCCAGCAGTGCGAGGAATGAGCAGTTCTTC
TRBD2	.	TRBV29-1	TRBJ2-1	CSVDLAGVREQFF	TGCAGCGTTGATCTAGCGGGAGTCCGCGAGCAGTTCTTC
.	few	TRBV5-6	TRBJ2-7	CASSLIAGGGAEQYF	TGTGCCAGCAGCTTGATCGCAGGCGGAGGGGCCGAGCAGTACTTC
.	.	TRBV11-2	TRBJ1-2	CASSPPGTEYYGYTF	TGTGCCAGCAGCCCTCCCGGGACTGAATACTATGGCTACACCTTC
.	.	TRBV5-6	TRBJ2-2	CASSFSYTRELFF	TGTGCCAGCAGCTTCTCGTACACCAGGGAGCTGTTTTTT
.	.	TRBV18	TRBJ2-3	CASSPPNLVDTQYF	TGTGCCAGCTCACCACCTAACCTAGTTGATACGCAGTATTTT
.	.	TRBV11-3	TRBJ1-6	CASSLRQSSYNSPLHF	TGTGCCAGCAGCCTAAGACAGAGCTCCTATAATTCACCCCTCCACTTT
TRBD1	.	TRBV27	TRBJ1-6	CASRPGTGSSYNSPLHF	TGTGCCAGCAGACCCGGGACAGGGAGCTCCTATAATTCACCCCTCCACTTT
TRBD2	.	TRBV28	TRBJ2-7	CASRTSGSAEQYF	TGTGCCAGCAGGACTAGCGGGAGTGCAGAGCAGTACTTC
TRBD2	few	TRBV30	TRBJ2-2	CAWSVGRAGTGELFF	TGTGCCTGGAGCGTCGGGAGGGCCGGCACCGGGGAGCTGTTTTTT
TRBD1	.	TRBV6-2/TRBV6-3	TRBJ1-2	CASTPVTGTGLYGYTF	TGTGCCAGCACCCCCGTAACGGGGACAGGGCTGTATGGCTACACCTTC
.	once	TRBV6-5	TRBJ2-5	CAYRTGSQETQYF	TGTGCTTACAGAACAGGGTCCCAAGAGACCCAGTACTTC
.	.	TRBV12-5	TRBJ2-1	CASGPGLGSGHYNEQFF	TGTGCTAGTGGTCCCGGACTGGGTAGCGGTCACTACAATGAGCAGTTCTTC
.	.	TRBV6-5	TRBJ1-2	CASHAGRMTNYGYTF	TGTGCCAGCCATGCGGGTCGCATGACTAACTATGGCTACACCTTC
TRBD1	.	TRBV3-1/TRBV3-2	TRBJ1-2	CASSHADRGGYGYTF	TGTGCCAGCAGCCATGCAGACAGGGGGGGCTATGGCTACACCTTC
TRBD2	.	TRBV5-3	TRBJ2-7	CARSPQGGTSETYEQYF	TGTGCCAGAAGCCCCCAGGGCGGGACTAGCGAAACCTACGAGCAGTACTTC
.	.	TRBV3-1/TRBV3-2	TRBJ2-5	CASSQGWSSSYQETQYF	TGTGCCAGCAGCCAAGGGTGGTCTAGCTCGTACCAAGAGACCCAGTACTTC
TRBD1	.	TRBV5-4	TRBJ2-7	CASRYRDRDYEQYF	TGTGCCAGCAGGTACCGGGACAGGGACTACGAGCAGTACTTC
.	once	TRBV6-1	TRBJ2-5	CASSELGAGETQYF	TGTGCCAGCAGTGAACTAGGAGCCGGGGAGACCCAGTACTTC
TRBD1	.	TRBV28	TRBJ2-4	CASSLIDRGNIQYF	TGTGCCAGCAGTTTAATCGACAGGGGAAACATTCAGTACTTC
TRBD1	once	TRBV4-1	TRBJ2-2	CARGQGVYAGELFF	TGCGCCAGAGGACAGGGAGTATACGCCGGGGAGCTGTTTTTT
.	.	TRBV27	TRBJ1-5	CASSLAGYQPQHF	TGTGCCAGCAGTTTGGCAGGCTATCAGCCCCAGCATTTT
.	.	TRBV30	TRBJ2-1	CAWNRGGEQFF	TGTGCCTGGAATCGAGGGGGTGAGCAGTTCTTC
.	.	TRBV5-8	TRBJ1-1	CASSLIQTEAFF	TGTGCCAGCAGCTTGATACAGACTGAAGCTTTCTTT
TRBD2	.	TRBV19	TRBJ2-5	CASSIMTSGFQETQYF	TGTGCCAGTAGTATTATGACTAGCGGATTCCAAGAGACCCAGTACTTC
.	.	TRBV5-4	TRBJ2-7	CASSSSGSYEQYF	TGTGCCAGCAGTTCCAGTGGCTCCTACGAGCAGTACTTC
.	.	TRBV2	TRBJ1-5	CASAGILNQPQHF	TGTGCCAGCGCCGGGATCCTAAATCAGCCCCAGCATTTT
TRBD1	.	TRBV4-1	TRBJ1-2	CASSQIGQGLDYTF	TGCGCCAGCAGCCAAATTGGACAGGGGCTGGACTACACCTTC
TRBD1	.	TRBV5-4	TRBJ2-5	CASSIGQDSMETQYF	TGTGCCAGCAGCATTGGACAGGATAGTATGGAGACCCAGTACTTC
TRBD1	.	TRBV30	TRBJ2-2	CAGTGGSGELFF	TGTGCCGGAACAGGGGGGTCCGGGGAGCTGTTTTTT
TRBD2	.	TRBV27	TRBJ2-1	CASSQPGGPVHEQFF	TGTGCCAGCAGCCAACCGGGAGGGCCGGTCCATGAGCAGTTCTTC
TRBD1	.	TRBV7-3	TRBJ2-3	CASSMGQPSSNTQYF	TGTGCCAGCAGCATGGGACAGCCCAGTTCCAATACGCAGTATTTT
.	.	TRBV20-1	TRBJ1-1	CSASGGVTEAFF	TGCAGTGCTAGTGGGGGCGTCACTGAAGCTTTCTTT
.	.	TRBV7-2	TRBJ1-2	CASSFPGGYGYTF	TGTGCCAGCAGCTTTCCCGGGGGGTATGGCTACACCTTC
TRBD2	.	TRBV5-6	TRBJ2-5	CASSERLAGVRGETQYF	TGTGCCAGCAGCGAACGTCTAGCGGGAGTTAGGGGAGAGACCCAGTACTTC
TRBD1	.	TRBV29-1	TRBJ1-1	CSVEDLRTGVAFF	TGCAGCGTTGAAGATCTTAGGACAGGGGTAGCTTTCTTT
TRBD1	.	TRBV27	TRBJ2-7	CASSSGQGSYEQYF	TGTGCCAGCAGTTCAGGACAGGGATCCTACGAGCAGTACTTC
.	.	TRBV19	TRBJ2-3	CASSMGSDTQYF	TGTGCCAGTAGTATGGGGAGTGATACGCAGTATTTT
.	.	TRBV4-2	TRBJ2-1	CASSQEGRSSYNEQFF	TGTGCCAGCAGCCAAGAGGGTAGGAGCTCCTACAATGAGCAGTTCTTC
.	.	TRBV11-3	TRBJ2-5	CASSLQGQETQYF	TGTGCCAGCAGCTTACAGGGGCAAGAGACCCAGTACTTC
.	.	TRBV5-1	TRBJ2-7	CASSAGQGSSYEQYF	TGCGCCAGCAGCGCAGGCCAGGGGAGCTCCTACGAGCAGTACTTC
.	.	TRBV7-3	TRBJ2-1	CASSFGGSSSYNEQFF	TGTGCCAGCAGCTTTGGCGGTTCTAGCTCCTACAATGAGCAGTTCTTC
TRBD1	.	TRBV15	TRBJ2-7	CATSRGTGNSYEQYF	TGTGCCACCAGCAGAGGGACAGGGAATAGTTACGAGCAGTACTTC
.	.	TRBV5-1	TRBJ2-2	CASSGKQLQNTGELFF	TGCGCCAGCAGCGGAAAACAGCTACAGAACACCGGGGAGCTGTTTTTT
TRBD1	.	TRBV10-3	TRBJ1-5	CAISEAATGVGNQPQHF	TGTGCCATCAGTGAGGCCGCGACAGGGGTCGGCAATCAGCCCCAGCATTTT
TRBD2	.	TRBV3-1/TRBV3-2	TRBJ2-3	CASSRHLAGGTDTQYF	TGTGCCAGCAGCCGGCATCTAGCGGGGGGCACAGATACGCAGTATTTT
.	.	TRBV5-6	TRBJ2-1	CASSLVGLITYNEQFF	TGTGCCAGCAGCTTGGTGGGGCTTATTACCTACAATGAGCAGTTCTTC
.	.	TRBV28	TRBJ1-1	CASSTLAAGLYTEAFF	TGTGCCAGCAGCACCCTCGCCGCCGGTCTTTACACTGAAGCTTTCTTT
.	.	TRBV6-5	TRBJ2-1	CASRSARPYNEQFF	TGTGCCAGCAGGAGCGCCCGGCCGTACAATGAGCAGTTCTTC
.	.	TRBV7-3	TRBJ2-1	CASSLTTSSYNEQFF	TGTGCCAGCAGCTTAACTACTAGCTCCTACAATGAGCAGTTCTTC